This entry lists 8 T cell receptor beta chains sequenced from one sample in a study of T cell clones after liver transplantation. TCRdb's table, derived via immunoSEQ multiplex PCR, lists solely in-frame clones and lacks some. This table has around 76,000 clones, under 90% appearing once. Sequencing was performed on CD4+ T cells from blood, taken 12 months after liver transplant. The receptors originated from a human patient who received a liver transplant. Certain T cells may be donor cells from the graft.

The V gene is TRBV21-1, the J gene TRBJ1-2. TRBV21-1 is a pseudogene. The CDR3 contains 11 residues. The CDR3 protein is CASSLTCGYTF. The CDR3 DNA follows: TGTGCCAGCAGCTTGACGTGTGGCTACACCTTC.

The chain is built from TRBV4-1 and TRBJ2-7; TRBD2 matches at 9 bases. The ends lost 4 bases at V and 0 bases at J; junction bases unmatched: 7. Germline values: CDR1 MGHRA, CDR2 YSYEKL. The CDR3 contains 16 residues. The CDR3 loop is CASSREFSGSSYEQYF. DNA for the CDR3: TGCGCCAGCAGCCGGGAGTTTAGCGGGAGCTCCTACGAGCAGTACTTC.

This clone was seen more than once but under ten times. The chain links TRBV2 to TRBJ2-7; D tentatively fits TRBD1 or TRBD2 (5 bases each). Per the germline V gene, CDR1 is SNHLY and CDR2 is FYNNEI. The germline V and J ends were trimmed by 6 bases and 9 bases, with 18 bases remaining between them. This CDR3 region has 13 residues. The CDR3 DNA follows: TGTGCCAGCAGGGAACAAACGCCGAGGGGGCAGTACTTC. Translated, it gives CASREQTPRGQYF.

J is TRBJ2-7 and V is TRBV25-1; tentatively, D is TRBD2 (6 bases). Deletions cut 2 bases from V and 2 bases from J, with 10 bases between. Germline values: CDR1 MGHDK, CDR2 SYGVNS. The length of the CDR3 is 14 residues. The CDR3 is CASSEGRPPYEQYF. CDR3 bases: TGTGCCAGCAGTGAAGGGAGGCCCCCCTACGAGCAGTACTTC.

The CDR3 is CASSGQGSASAFF. CDR3 DNA: TGTGCCAGTAGTGGGCAGGGGAGTGCGTCAGCTTTCTTT. The J gene is TRBJ1-1, the V gene TRBV19; possible D gene TRBD1, 6 bases. The CDR3 length is 13 residues. With 5 bases removed from V and 10 bases from J, the gap between germline ends came to 17 bases. Germline V gene sequence: CDR1 LNHDA, CDR2 SQIVND (reference sequence).

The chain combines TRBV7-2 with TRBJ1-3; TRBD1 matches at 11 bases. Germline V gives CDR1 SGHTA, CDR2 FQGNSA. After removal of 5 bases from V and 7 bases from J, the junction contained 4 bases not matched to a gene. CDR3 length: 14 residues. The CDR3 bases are TGTGCCAGCAGCGCGAGGGACAGGGGGAACACCATATATTTT. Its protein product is CASSARDRGNTIYF.

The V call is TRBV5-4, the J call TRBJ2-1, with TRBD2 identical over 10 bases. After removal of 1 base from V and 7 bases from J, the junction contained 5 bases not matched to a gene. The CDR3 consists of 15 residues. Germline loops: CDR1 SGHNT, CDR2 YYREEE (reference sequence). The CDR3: CASSLTSGTGNEQFF. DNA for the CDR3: TGTGCCAGCAGCTTGACTAGCGGGACGGGTAATGAGCAGTTCTTC.

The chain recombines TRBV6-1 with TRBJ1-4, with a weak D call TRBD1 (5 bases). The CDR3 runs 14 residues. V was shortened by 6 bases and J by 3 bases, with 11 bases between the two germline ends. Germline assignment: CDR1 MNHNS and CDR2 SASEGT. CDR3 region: CASRLHRSNEKLFF. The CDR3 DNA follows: TGTGCCAGCAGACTACACAGGTCTAATGAAAAACTGTTTTTT.